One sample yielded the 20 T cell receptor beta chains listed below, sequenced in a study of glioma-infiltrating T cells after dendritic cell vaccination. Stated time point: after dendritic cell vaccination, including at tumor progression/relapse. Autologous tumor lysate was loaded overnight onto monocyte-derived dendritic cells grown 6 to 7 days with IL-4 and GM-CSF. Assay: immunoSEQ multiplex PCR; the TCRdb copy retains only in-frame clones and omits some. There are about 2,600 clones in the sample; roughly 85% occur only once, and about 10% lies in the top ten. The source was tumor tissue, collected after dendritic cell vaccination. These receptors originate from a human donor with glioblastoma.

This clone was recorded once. The CDR3: CASHWPSGGETQYF. DNA of the CDR3: TGTGCCAGCCACTGGCCTAGCGGGGGAGAGACCCAGTACTTC. This sequence joins TRBV7-7 and TRBJ2-5, with 10 bases matching TRBD2. CDR1 is SSHAT, CDR2 FNYEAQ, per germline (reference sequence). The length of the CDR3 is 14 residues. The V and J ends lost 8 bases and 4 bases, in that order; junction bases with no gene match: 7.

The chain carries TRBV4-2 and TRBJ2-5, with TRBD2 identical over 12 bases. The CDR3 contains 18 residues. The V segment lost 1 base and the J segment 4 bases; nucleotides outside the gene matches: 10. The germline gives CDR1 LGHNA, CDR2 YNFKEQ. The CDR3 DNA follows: TGTGCCAGCAGCCAAGGGCAAAGGGCTAGCGGGGGGGGAGAGACCCAGTACTTC. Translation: CASSQGQRASGGGETQYF.

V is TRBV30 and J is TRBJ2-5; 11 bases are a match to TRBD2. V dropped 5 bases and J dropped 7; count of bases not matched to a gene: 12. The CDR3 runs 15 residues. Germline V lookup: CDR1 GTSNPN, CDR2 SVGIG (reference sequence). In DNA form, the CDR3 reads TGTGCCTGGGCTTCTAGCGGGGGGTTGTATACGACCCAGTACTTC. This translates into CAWASSGGLYTTQYF.

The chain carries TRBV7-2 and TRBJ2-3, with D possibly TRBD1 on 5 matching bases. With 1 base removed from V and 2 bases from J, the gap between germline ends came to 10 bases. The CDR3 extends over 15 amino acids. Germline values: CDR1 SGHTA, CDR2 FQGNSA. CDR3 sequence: CASSLDPGSTDTQYF. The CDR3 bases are TGTGCCAGCAGCTTAGATCCAGGGTCCACAGATACGCAGTATTTT.

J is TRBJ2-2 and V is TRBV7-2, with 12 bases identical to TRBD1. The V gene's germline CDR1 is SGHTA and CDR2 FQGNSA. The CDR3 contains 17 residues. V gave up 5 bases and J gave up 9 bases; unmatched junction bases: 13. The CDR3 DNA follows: TGTGCCAGCAGCCCACAACCGGGACAGGGGGCGGTCCGGGAGCTGTTTTTT. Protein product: CASSPQPGQGAVRELFF.

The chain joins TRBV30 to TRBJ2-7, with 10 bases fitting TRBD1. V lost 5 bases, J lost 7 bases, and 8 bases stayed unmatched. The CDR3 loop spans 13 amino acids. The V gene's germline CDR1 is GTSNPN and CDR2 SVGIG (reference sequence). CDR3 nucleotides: TGTGCCTGGCAACCGGGACAGGGGTGGGAGCAGTACTTC. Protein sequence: CAWQPGQGWEQYF. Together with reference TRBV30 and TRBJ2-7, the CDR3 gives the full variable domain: SQTIHQWPATLVQPVGSPLSLECTVEGTSNPNLYWYRQAAGRGLQLLFYSVGIGQISSEVPQNLSASRPQDRQFILSSKKLLLSDSGFYLCAWQPGQGWEQYFGPGTRLTVT.

In nucleotides, the CDR3 is TGCAGCGTTGAACACAGAGCTAACTATGGCTACACCTTC. It encodes CSVEHRANYGYTF. This rearrangement joins TRBV29-1 to TRBJ1-2; D remains unclear. This CDR3 comprises 13 residues. Germline V gives CDR1 SQVTM, CDR2 ANQGSEA. The V end lost 2 bases, the J end lost 0 bases, and 7 bases lay between the germline ends. The full variable domain, completed using reference TRBV29-1 and TRBJ1-2, is SAVISQKPSRDICQRGTSLTIQCQVDSQVTMMFWYRQQPGQSLTLIATANQGSEATYESGFVIDKFPISRPNLTFSTLTVSNMSPEDSSIYLCSVEHRANYGYTFGSGTRLTVV.

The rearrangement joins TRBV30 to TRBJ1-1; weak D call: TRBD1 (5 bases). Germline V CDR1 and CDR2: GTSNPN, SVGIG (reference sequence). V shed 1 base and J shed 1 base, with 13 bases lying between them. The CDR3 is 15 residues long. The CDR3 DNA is TGTGCCTGGAGTGCGTTAGCCACAGGGAACACTGAAGCTTTCTTT. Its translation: CAWSALATGNTEAFF.

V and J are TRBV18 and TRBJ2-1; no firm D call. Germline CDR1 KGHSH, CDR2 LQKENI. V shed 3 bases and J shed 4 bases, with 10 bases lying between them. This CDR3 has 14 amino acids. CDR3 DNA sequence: TGTGCCAGCTCACCCGAGTTCCAATACAATGAGCAGTTCTTC. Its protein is CASSPEFQYNEQFF. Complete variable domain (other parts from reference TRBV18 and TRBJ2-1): NAGVMQNPRHLVRRRGQEARLRCSPMKGHSHVYWYRQLPEEGLKFMVYLQKENIIDESGMPKERFSAEFPKEGPSILRIQQVVRGDSAAYFCASSPEFQYNEQFFGPGTRLTVL.

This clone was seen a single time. The CDR3 region has the DNA TGTGCCAGCAGCTTTCGGGGCGGGGGGAACAATGAGCAGTTCTTC. This codes for CASSFRGGGNNEQFF. The gene calls are TRBV11-3 and TRBJ2-1, with 8 bases matching TRBD2. After removal of 3 bases from V and 5 bases from J, the junction contained 6 bases not matched to a gene. The CDR3 is 15 amino acids. The germline gives CDR1 SGHNT, CDR2 YENEEA.

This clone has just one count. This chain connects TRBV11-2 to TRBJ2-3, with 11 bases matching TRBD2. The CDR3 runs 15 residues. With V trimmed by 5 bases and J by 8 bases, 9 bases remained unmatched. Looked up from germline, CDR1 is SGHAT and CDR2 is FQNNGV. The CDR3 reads CASSRVAGGPGTQYF. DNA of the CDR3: TGTGCCAGCAGCCGTGTAGCGGGAGGGCCCGGTACGCAGTATTTT. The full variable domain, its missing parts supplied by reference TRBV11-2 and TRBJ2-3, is EAGVAQSPRYKIIEKRQSVAFWCNPISGHATLYWYQQILGQGPKLLIQFQNNGVVDDSQLPKDRFSAERLKGVDSTLKIQPAKLEDSAVYLCASSRVAGGPGTQYFGPGTRLTVL.

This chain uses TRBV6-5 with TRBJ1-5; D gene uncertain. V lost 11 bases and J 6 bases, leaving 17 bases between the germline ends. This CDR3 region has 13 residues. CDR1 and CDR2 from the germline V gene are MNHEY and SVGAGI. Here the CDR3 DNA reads TGTGCCTCCGGGGAGACCCTGAGTCAGCCCCAGCATTTT. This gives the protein CASGETLSQPQHF.

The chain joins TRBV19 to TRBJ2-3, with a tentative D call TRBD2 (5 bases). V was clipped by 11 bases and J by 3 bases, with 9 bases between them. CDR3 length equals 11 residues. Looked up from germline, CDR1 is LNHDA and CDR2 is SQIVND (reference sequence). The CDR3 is CARGWTDTQYF. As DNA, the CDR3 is TGTGCCCGGGGTTGGACAGATACGCAGTATTTT. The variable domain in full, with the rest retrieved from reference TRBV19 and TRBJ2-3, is DGGITQSPKYLFRKEGQNVTLSCEQNLNHDAMYWYRQDPGQGLRLIYYSQIVNDFQKGDIAEGYSVSREKKESFPLTVTSAQKNPTAFYLCARGWTDTQYFGPGTRLTVL.

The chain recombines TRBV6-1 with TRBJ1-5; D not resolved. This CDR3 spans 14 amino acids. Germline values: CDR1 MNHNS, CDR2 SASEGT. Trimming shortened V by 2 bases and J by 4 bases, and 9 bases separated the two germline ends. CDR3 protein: CASSESHGNQPQHF. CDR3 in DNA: TGTGCCAGCAGTGAATCTCACGGGAATCAGCCCCAGCATTTT.

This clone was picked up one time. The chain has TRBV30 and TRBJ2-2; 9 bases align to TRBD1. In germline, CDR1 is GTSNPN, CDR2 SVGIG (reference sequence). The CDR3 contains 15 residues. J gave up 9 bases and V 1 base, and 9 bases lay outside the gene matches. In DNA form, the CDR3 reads TGTGCCTGGAGTGGGACAGGGGTCGGACGGAGGGAGCTGTTTTTT. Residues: CAWSGTGVGRRELFF.

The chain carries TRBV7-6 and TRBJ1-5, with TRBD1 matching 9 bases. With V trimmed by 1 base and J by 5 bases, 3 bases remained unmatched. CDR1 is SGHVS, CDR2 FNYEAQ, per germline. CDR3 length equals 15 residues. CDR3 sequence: CASSLEDRGHQPQHF. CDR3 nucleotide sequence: TGTGCCAGCAGCTTAGAGGACAGGGGACATCAGCCCCAGCATTTT.

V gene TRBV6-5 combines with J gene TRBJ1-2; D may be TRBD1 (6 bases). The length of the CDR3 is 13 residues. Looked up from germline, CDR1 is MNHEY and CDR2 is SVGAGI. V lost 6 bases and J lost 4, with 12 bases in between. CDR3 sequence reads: CASSVDRIYGYTF. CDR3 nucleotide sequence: TGTGCCAGCAGCGTTGACAGGATCTATGGCTACACCTTC.

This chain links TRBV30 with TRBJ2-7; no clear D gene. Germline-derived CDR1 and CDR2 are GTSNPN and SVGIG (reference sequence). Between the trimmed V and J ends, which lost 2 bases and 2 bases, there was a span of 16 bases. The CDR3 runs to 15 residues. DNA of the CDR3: TGTGCCTGGAGTATTCTCGGCAGCGCTACCTACGAGCAGTACTTC. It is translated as CAWSILGSATYEQYF.

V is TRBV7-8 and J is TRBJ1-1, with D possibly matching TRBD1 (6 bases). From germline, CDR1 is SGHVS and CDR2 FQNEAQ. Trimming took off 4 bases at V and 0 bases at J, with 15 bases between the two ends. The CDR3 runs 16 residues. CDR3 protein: CASSSFQGQMNTEAFF. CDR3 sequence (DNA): TGTGCCAGCAGCTCGTTCCAGGGGCAAATGAACACTGAAGCTTTCTTT.

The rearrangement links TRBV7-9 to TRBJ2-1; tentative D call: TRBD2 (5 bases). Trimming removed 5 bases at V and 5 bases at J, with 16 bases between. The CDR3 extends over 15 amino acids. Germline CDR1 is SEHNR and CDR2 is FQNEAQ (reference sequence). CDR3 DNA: TGTGCCAGCAGCCTTTTCGTCCTAGCCAACAATGAGCAGTTCTTC. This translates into CASSLFVLANNEQFF.